These 25 T cell receptor beta chains share one sample of origin, sequenced in a study of T cell responses to AZD1222 COVID-19 vaccine. Method: immunoSEQ multiplex PCR; TCRdb's copy keeps in-frame clones and lacks some. The data contain approximately 100,000 clones, approximately 91% of them singletons. Sequenced here: peripheral blood, sampled on day 0 of AZD1222 vaccination. These receptors were obtained from an adult in good health.

The gene calls are TRBV19 and TRBJ1-1; 8 bases match TRBD1. V dropped 2 bases and J dropped 3; count of bases not matched to a gene: 11. This CDR3 spans 17 amino acids. Germline-derived CDR1 and CDR2 are LNHDA and SQIVND (reference sequence). The DNA for the CDR3 is TGTGCCAGTAGTATAATGGGGACAGGAAAAGGGGACACTGAAGCTTTCTTT. This gives the protein CASSIMGTGKGDTEAFF.

This rearrangement joins TRBV7-3 to TRBJ2-1, with TRBD2 matching 8 bases. Germline CDR1 SGHTA, CDR2 FQGTGA. The CDR3 is 13 amino acids. The V gene end was trimmed by 4 bases and the J gene end by 9 bases; junction bases not matched to a gene: 5. CDR3 bases: TGTGCCAGCAGCTCAACCGGGACTAGTGAGCAGTTCTTC. Amino acids: CASSSTGTSEQFF.

The J gene is TRBJ2-7, the V gene TRBV14, with TRBD1 matching over 9 bases. Trimming took 3 bases from V and 4 from J; bases not matched to a gene: 10. CDR1 SGHDN and CDR2 FVKESK come from the germline V gene. The CDR3 consists of 16 residues. CDR3 bases: TGTGCCAGCAGCCAGGGACAGGGAACCCCCCTATACGAGCAGTACTTC. Its translation: CASSQGQGTPLYEQYF. The complete variable domain, with remaining parts taken from reference TRBV14 and TRBJ2-7, reads EAGVTQFPSHSVIEKGQTVTLRCDPISGHDNLYWYRRVMGKEIKFLLHFVKESKQDESGMPNNRFLAERTGGTYSTLKVQPAELEDSGVYFCASSQGQGTPLYEQYFGPGTRLTVT.

The genes are TRBV7-9 and TRBJ1-3; 8 bases match TRBD1. CDR1 is SEHNR, CDR2 FQNEAQ, per germline (reference sequence). The CDR3 is 16 amino acids. After removal of 5 bases from V and 1 base from J, the junction contained 7 bases not matched to a gene. The CDR3 spells CASSDDRGASGNTIYF. The CDR3 nucleotides read TGTGCCAGCAGCGACGACAGGGGTGCTTCTGGAAACACCATATATTTT.

The V gene is TRBV30, the J gene TRBJ1-1, with D unclear. V lost 2 bases and J lost 3, with 7 bases in between. The CDR3 spans 12 residues. Germline values: CDR1 GTSNPN, CDR2 SVGIG (reference sequence). The CDR3 sequence: CAWSIGDTEAFF. CDR3 bases: TGTGCCTGGAGTATTGGGGACACTGAAGCTTTCTTT.

The CDR3 region has the DNA TGTGCCAGCAGCCCTGGGACCACCTTATCTTCACCCCTCCACTTT. Protein product: CASSPGTTLSSPLHF. This sequence joins TRBV27 and TRBJ1-6, with a weak D call TRBD1 (5 bases). This CDR3 is 15 amino acids long. The V end was cut by 6 bases, the J end by 9 bases, with 18 bases between. CDR1 and CDR2 from the germline V gene are MNHEY and SMNVEV (reference sequence).

The chain recombines TRBV3-1 (or the pseudogene TRBV3-2) with TRBJ2-5; possible D gene TRBD1, 5 bases. This CDR3 spans 15 amino acids. Germline values: CDR1 LGHDT, CDR2 YNNKEL (reference sequence). V was cut by 1 base and J by 5 bases, with 14 bases left in between. DNA for the CDR3: TGTGCCAGCAGCCAAGGGCAGGGATTGAGGGAGACCCAGTACTTC. This translates into CASSQGQGLRETQYF.

The V call is TRBV24-1, the J call TRBJ1-1; no clear D gene. V gave up 4 bases and J gave up 0 bases, with 8 bases separating them. The CDR3 runs to 14 residues. CDR1 is KGHDR, CDR2 SFDVKD, per germline. Here the CDR3 reads CATSDPTVNTEAFF. In nucleotides, the CDR3 is TGTGCCACCAGTGACCCCACAGTGAACACTGAAGCTTTCTTT.

This chain connects TRBV6-2 or TRBV6-3 to TRBJ1-5; D is perhaps TRBD1 (5 bases). The V and J ends lost 4 bases and 1 base respectively, with 8 bases between them. This CDR3 comprises 14 residues. The V gene's germline CDR1 is MNHEY and CDR2 SVGEGT. The CDR3 DNA follows: TGTGCCAGCAGTTTACCAGGGAGCAATCAGCCCCAGCATTTT. It yields the protein CASSLPGSNQPQHF.

The rearrangement uses TRBV6-2 or TRBV6-3 and TRBJ1-5, with a tentative D call TRBD1 (5 bases). Germline V gene sequence: CDR1 MNHEY, CDR2 SVGEGT. Between the trimmed V and J ends, which lost 2 bases and 2 bases, there was a span of 13 bases. This CDR3 is 16 amino acids long. The CDR3 loop is CASSYGFGTGNQPQHF. The CDR3 DNA sequence: TGTGCCAGCAGTTACGGGTTTGGGACCGGCAATCAGCCCCAGCATTTT.

The rearrangement links TRBV21-1 to TRBJ1-6. TRBV21-1 is described as a pseudogene. This CDR3 is built from 19 residues. The CDR3 DNA reads as TGTGCCAGCAGCACCCTAGACCTTAGCGGGGGGACAGGTAATTCACCCCTCCACTTT. It codes for CASSTLDLSGGTGNSPLHF.

This clone turned up a few times. This chain joins TRBV3-1 (or the pseudogene TRBV3-2) and TRBJ2-7, with D tentatively TRBD2 (7 bases). CDR3 length equals 15 residues. Trimming cost V 1 base and J 2 bases, with 12 bases left between them. Germline assignment: CDR1 LGHDT and CDR2 YNNKEL (reference sequence). In nucleotides, the CDR3 is TGTGCCAGCAGCCAAGGTCGGGGGGCCACCTACGAGCAGTACTTC. It codes for CASSQGRGATYEQYF.

This chain joins TRBV9 and TRBJ2-7, with D perhaps TRBD1 or TRBD2 (5 bases each). The CDR3 has 14 residues. V shed 0 bases and J shed 5 bases, with 12 bases lying between them. CDR1 and CDR2 (germline): SGDLS, YYNGEE. CDR3 region: CASSVDSGTHEQYF. The CDR3 DNA sequence: TGTGCCAGCAGCGTAGATTCAGGGACCCACGAGCAGTACTTC.

The chain carries TRBV19 and TRBJ1-6; 8 bases fit TRBD1. Germline values: CDR1 LNHDA, CDR2 SQIVND (reference sequence). V shed 0 bases, J shed 9 bases, and the junction held 1 base outside the gene matches. The CDR3 spans 14 residues. Here the CDR3 reads CASSIDRGRSPLHF. The CDR3, as DNA: TGTGCCAGTAGTATAGACAGGGGGCGTTCACCCCTCCACTTT.

The J gene is TRBJ2-1, the V gene TRBV6-2 or TRBV6-3; D possibly corresponds to TRBD2 (6 bases). V dropped 0 bases and J dropped 0 bases, with 18 bases sitting between them. The CDR3 spans 19 residues. CDR1 and CDR2 (germline): MNHEY, SVGEGT. This chain's CDR3 is CASSYSRLQRVRSYNEQFF. The CDR3 nucleotides read TGTGCCAGCAGTTACTCGAGGTTACAGCGGGTCCGCTCCTACAATGAGCAGTTCTTC.

V and J are TRBV3-1 (or the pseudogene TRBV3-2) and TRBJ1-6, with TRBD1 matching 10 bases. The CDR3 totals 16 residues. The germline gives CDR1 LGHDT, CDR2 YNNKEL (reference sequence). V gave up 4 bases and J gave up 11 bases; unmatched junction bases: 11. CDR3: CASSPTMPGTGAPLHF. The CDR3 nucleotides read TGTGCCAGCAGCCCCACGATGCCCGGGACAGGGGCACCCCTCCACTTT.

This sequence joins TRBV9 and TRBJ1-1; D might be TRBD1 (6 bases). The V gene's germline CDR1 is SGDLS and CDR2 YYNGEE. The V end was cut by 4 bases, the J end by 0 bases, with 13 bases between. The CDR3 spans 15 residues. DNA of the CDR3: TGTGCCAGCAGCTCCCGGGGACATTTGAACACTGAAGCTTTCTTT. Translating gives CASSSRGHLNTEAFF.

The chain joins TRBV13 to TRBJ1-5; tentative D call: TRBD1 (5 bases). From germline, CDR1 is PRHDT and CDR2 FYEKMQ (reference sequence). Trimming removed 0 bases at V and 5 bases at J, with 14 bases between. The CDR3 has 16 residues. The CDR3 is CASSLGGTVPHQPQHF. Written as DNA, the CDR3 is TGTGCCAGCAGCTTAGGAGGGACGGTCCCCCATCAGCCCCAGCATTTT. The whole variable domain, filled in from reference TRBV13 and TRBJ1-5, reads AAGVIQSPRHLIKEKRETATLKCYPIPRHDTVYWYQQGPGQDPQFLISFYEKMQSDKGSIPDRFSAQQFSDYHSELNMSSLELGDSALYFCASSLGGTVPHQPQHFGDGTRLSIL.

The chain couples TRBV30 to TRBJ1-1; TRBD1 matches at 8 bases. Germline-derived CDR1 and CDR2 are GTSNPN and SVGIG (reference sequence). With 1 base clipped from V and 1 base from J, the junction kept 5 bases outside the gene matches. CDR3 length: 15 residues. The CDR3 nucleotides read TGTGCCTGGAGTGCGCTGGGACAGGCGAACACTGAAGCTTTCTTT. Translating it yields CAWSALGQANTEAFF.

The chain joins TRBV19 to TRBJ2-7; D not certain. The germline V and J ends were trimmed by 6 bases and 1 base, with 10 bases remaining between them. Per germline, CDR1 LNHDA and CDR2 SQIVND (reference sequence). There are 13 residues in the CDR3. The CDR3, as DNA: TGTGCCAGTAGCATCTCCTGGTCCTACGAGCAGTACTTC. It encodes CASSISWSYEQYF.

The DNA of the CDR3 is TGTGCTAGTGGTCTAAGGACGGGGTTGAACACTGAAGCTTTCTTT. It specifies CASGLRTGLNTEAFF. The chain carries TRBV12-5 and TRBJ1-1; D not certain. This CDR3 spans 15 amino acids. Between the trimmed V and J ends, which lost 5 bases and 0 bases, there was a span of 13 bases. Germline V lookup: CDR1 LGHNT, CDR2 FRNRAP. Filled out from reference TRBV12-5 and TRBJ1-1, the complete variable domain reads DARVTQTPRHKVTEMGQEVTMRCQPILGHNTVFWYRQTMMQGLELLAYFRNRAPLDDSGMPKDRFSAEMPDATLATLKIQPSEPRDSAVYFCASGLRTGLNTEAFFGQGTRLTVV.

The rearrangement uses TRBV28 and TRBJ1-5; 9 nucleotides align to TRBD1. J lost 7 bases, V lost 6 bases, and 7 bases had no gene match. This CDR3 contains 14 residues. Germline assignment: CDR1 MDHEN and CDR2 SYDVKM. CDR3 DNA: TGTGCCAGCAGCCGGGACAGGGTTGACCAGCCCCAGCATTTT. It codes for CASSRDRVDQPQHF.

The chain combines TRBV4-2 with TRBJ1-1; D possibly corresponds to TRBD1 (5 bases). V was shortened by 1 base and J by 8 bases, with 17 bases between the two germline ends. The germline gives CDR1 LGHNA, CDR2 YNFKEQ. The CDR3 loop spans 15 amino acids. The CDR3 region is CASSQGPGAGGEAFF. The DNA for the CDR3 is TGTGCCAGCAGCCAAGGGCCCGGTGCCGGGGGGGAAGCTTTCTTT.

The V call is TRBV12-3 or TRBV12-4, the J call TRBJ1-4, with TRBD1 as a possible D gene (5 bases). Trimming removed 2 bases at V and 8 bases at J, with 9 bases between. This CDR3 has 13 residues. The CDR3 protein is CASSLSTGEKLFF. As DNA, the CDR3 is TGTGCCAGCAGTTTATCCACAGGAGAAAAACTGTTTTTT.

The chain carries TRBV5-1 and TRBJ2-3; 10 bases map to TRBD2. Trimming at V came to 0 bases and at J to 1 base, leaving 5 bases not matched to a gene. Germline loops: CDR1 SGHRS, CDR2 YFSETQ. The CDR3 totals 17 residues. The CDR3 bases are TGCGCCAGCAGCTTGGCCGGCCTAGCGGGGGGCACAGATACGCAGTATTTT. This encodes CASSLAGLAGGTDTQYF.